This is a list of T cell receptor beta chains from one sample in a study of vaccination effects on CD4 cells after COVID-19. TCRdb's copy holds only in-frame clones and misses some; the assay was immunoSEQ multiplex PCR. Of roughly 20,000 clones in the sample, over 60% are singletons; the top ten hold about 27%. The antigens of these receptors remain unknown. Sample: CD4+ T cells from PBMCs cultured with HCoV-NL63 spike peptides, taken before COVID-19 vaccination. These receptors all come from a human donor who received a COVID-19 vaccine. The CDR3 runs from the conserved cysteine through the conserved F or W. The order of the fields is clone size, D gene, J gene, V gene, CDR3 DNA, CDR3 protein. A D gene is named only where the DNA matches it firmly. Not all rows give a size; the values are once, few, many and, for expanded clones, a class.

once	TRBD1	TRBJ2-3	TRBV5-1	TGCGCCAGCAGCTTGAGACAGGGAACAGATACGCAGTATTTT	CASSLRQGTDTQYF
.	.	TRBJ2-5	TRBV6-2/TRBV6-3	TGTGCCAGCAGTTACGGCCAGATCCAAGAGACCCAGTACTTC	CASSYGQIQETQYF
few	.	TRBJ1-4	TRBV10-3	TGTGCCATCACAGGGACTAATGAAAAACTGTTTTTT	CAITGTNEKLFF
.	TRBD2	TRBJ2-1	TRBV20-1	TGCAGTGCTAGTTGGCGGGAGTACAATGAGCAGTTCTTC	CSASWREYNEQFF
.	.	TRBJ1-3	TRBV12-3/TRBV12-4	TGTGCCAGCAGGGGGCCTGGAAACACCATATATTTT	CASRGPGNTIYF
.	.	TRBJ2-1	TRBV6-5	TGTGCCAGCAGTTACGAGACGGGTCGGAATGAGCAGTTCTTC	CASSYETGRNEQFF
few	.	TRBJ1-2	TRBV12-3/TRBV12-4	TGTGCCAGCAGTTTAGACAGCGACTATGGCTACACCTTC	CASSLDSDYGYTF
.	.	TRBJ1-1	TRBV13	TGTGCCAGCAGCTTAGGCCTAACGGTAAACACTGAAGCTTTCTTT	CASSLGLTVNTEAFF
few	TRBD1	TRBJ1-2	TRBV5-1	TGCGCCAGCAGCGATCATTCCCGGACAGGGGAGGGTGGCTACACCTTC	CASSDHSRTGEGGYTF
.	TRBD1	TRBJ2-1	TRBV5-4	TGTGCCAGCAGCTTGGTAGGACAGGGCAACAATGAGCAGTTCTTC	CASSLVGQGNNEQFF
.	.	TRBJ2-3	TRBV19	TGCGTCAGCCGATCGAGCGGGAGCACAGATACGCAGTATTTT	CVSRSSGSTDTQYF
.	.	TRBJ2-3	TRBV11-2	TGTGCCAGCAGCACGAGGGGCAGAGCTAGCACAGATACGCAGTATTTT	CASSTRGRASTDTQYF
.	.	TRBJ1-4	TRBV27	TGTGCCAGCCAAAGCCCCCGACATGGGGAAAAACTGTTTTTT	CASQSPRHGEKLFF
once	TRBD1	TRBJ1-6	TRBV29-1	TGCAGCGTTTCCCTCGGACAGGATAATTCACCCCTCCACTTT	CSVSLGQDNSPLHF
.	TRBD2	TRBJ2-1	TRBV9	TGTGCCAGCGGCGGGACTAGCGGGAGGGATAGATACAATGAGCAGTTCTTC	CASGGTSGRDRYNEQFF
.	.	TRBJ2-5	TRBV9	TGTGCCAGCAGCGCCCCGGCGGGGGCGCAAGAGACCCAGTACTTC	CASSAPAGAQETQYF